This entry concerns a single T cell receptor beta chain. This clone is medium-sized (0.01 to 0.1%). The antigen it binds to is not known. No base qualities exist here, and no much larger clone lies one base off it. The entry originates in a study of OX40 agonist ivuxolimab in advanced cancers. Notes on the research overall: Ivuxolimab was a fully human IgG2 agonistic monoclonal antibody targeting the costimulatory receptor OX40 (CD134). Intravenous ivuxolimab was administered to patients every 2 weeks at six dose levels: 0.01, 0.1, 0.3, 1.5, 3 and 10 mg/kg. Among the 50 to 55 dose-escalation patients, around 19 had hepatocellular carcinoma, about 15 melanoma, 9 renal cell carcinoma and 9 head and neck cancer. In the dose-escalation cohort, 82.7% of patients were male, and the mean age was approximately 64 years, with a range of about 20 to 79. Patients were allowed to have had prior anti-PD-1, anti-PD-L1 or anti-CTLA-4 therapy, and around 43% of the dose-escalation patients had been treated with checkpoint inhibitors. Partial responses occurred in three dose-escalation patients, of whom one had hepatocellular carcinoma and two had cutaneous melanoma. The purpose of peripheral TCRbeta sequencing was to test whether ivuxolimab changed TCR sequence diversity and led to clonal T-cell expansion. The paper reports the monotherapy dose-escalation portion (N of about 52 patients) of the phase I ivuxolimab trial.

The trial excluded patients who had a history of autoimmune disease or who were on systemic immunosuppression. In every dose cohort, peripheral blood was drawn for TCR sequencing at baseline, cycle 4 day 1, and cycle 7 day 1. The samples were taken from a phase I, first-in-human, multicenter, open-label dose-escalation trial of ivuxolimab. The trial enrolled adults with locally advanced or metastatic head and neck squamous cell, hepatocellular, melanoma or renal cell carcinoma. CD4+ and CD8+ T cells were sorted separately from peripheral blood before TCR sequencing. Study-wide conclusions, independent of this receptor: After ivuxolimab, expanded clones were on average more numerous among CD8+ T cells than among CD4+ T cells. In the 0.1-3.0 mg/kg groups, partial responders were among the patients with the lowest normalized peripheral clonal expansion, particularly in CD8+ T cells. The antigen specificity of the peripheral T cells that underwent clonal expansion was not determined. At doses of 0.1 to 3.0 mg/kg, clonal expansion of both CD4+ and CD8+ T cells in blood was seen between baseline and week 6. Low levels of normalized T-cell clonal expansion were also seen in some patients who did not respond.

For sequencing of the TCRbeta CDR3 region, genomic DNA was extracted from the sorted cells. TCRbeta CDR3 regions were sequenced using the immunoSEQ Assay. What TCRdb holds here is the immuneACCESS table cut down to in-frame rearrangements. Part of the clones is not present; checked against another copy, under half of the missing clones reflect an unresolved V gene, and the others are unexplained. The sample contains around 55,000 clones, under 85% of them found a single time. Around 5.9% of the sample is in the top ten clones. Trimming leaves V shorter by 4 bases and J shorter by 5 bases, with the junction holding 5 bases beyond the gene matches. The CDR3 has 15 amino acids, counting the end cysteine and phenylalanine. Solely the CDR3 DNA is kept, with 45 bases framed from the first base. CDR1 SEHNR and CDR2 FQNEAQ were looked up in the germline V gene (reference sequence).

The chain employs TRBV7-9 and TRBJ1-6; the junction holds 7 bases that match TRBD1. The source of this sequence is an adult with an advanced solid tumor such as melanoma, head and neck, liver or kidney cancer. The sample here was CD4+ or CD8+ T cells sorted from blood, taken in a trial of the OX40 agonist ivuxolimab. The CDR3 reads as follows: CASSSWDSHNSPLHF. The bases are TGTGCCAGCAGCTCCTGGGACAGCCATAATTCACCCCTCCACTTT. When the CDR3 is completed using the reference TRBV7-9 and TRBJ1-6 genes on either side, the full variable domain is DTGVSQNPRHKITKRGQNVTFRCDPISEHNRLYWYRQTLGQGPEFLTYFQNEAQLEKSRLLSDRFSAERPKGSFSTLEIQRTEQGDSAMYLCASSSWDSHNSPLHFGNGTRLTVT.